The 2 T cell receptor beta chains presented below share a single source sample, sequenced in a study of shared clonotypes between healthy human individuals. Naive CD8 cells were CD45RO-negative, positively selected for CCR7, excluding terminally differentiated effector memory CD45RA+ cells. Profiled with immunoSEQ multiplex PCR; TCRdb holds only in-frame clones, not every one. The sample consists of about 820,000 clones, about 92% of them appearing once. Sample: naive CD8+ T cells sorted from blood. All receptors come from a man aged 30 to 45 in good health.

The V and J genes are TRBV28 and TRBJ2-2; the D is unclear. The V gene's germline CDR1 is MDHEN and CDR2 SYDVKM. The CDR3 has 16 amino acids. V was shortened by 5 bases and J by 3 bases, with 16 bases between the two germline ends. The CDR3 protein is CASSRRKTSDTGELFF. The CDR3 DNA is TGTGCCAGCAGTCGGCGGAAGACGTCGGACACCGGGGAGCTGTTTTTT. Drawing the rest from reference TRBV28 and TRBJ2-2, the complete variable domain is DVKVTQSSRYLVKRTGEKVFLECVQDMDHENMFWYRQDPGLGLRLIYFSYDVKMKEKGDIPEGYSVSREKKERFSLILESASTNQTSMYLCASSRRKTSDTGELFFGEGSRLTVL.

The chain is built from TRBV7-7 and TRBJ2-5; D gene uncertain. This CDR3 is 15 amino acids long. V gave up 2 bases and J gave up 0 bases, with 10 bases separating them. CDR1 and CDR2 from the germline V gene are SSHAT and FNYEAQ (reference sequence). CDR3 sequence (DNA): TGTGCCAGCAGCTTATTGCCTGGGTACCAAGAGACCCAGTACTTC. It encodes CASSLLPGYQETQYF.